These 24 T cell receptor beta chains share one sample of origin, sequenced in a study of beta chain features in type 1 diabetes. Regarding the study as a whole: Shortening that was moderate but significant affected the TCRB CDR3s of Type 1 diabetes patients in all four CD4+ subsets.

Expressed TCRB transcripts were sequenced after all isolated RNA was converted to cDNA. The protocol was immunoSEQ multiplex PCR, while the TCRdb copy is restricted to in-frame clones and leaves out a portion. The data show roughly 160,000 clones, 6.5% to 10% seen once. For these receptors, no antigen is known. The sequencing sample was made of central memory CD4+ T cells from blood. These receptors were collected from a woman aged 18 to 35 with type 1 diabetes.

This rearrangement joins TRBV7-2 to TRBJ2-1; 8 nucleotides align to TRBD2. CDR3 length: 18 residues. V dropped 4 bases and J dropped 7; count of bases not matched to a gene: 18. Germline V gives CDR1 SGHTA, CDR2 FQGNSA. The CDR3 spells CASSSRSSGSGTPNEQFF. Here the CDR3 DNA reads TGTGCCAGCAGCTCCCGATCGTCGGGTAGCGGGACCCCGAATGAGCAGTTCTTC.

In this sample, this clone turned up a few times. The rearrangement links TRBV14 to TRBJ2-7; no reliable D call. Germline loops: CDR1 SGHDN, CDR2 FVKESK. V lost 3 bases and J lost 6, with 6 bases in between. This CDR3 comprises 11 residues. The CDR3 DNA reads TGTGCCAGCAGCCACGGTCGCGAGCAGTACTTC. Translation gives CASSHGREQYF.

V and J are TRBV25-1 and TRBJ2-4; 10 nucleotides line up with TRBD1. The CDR3 extends over 15 amino acids. CDR1 is MGHDK, CDR2 SYGVNS, per germline. Trimming cost V 9 bases and J 8 bases; bases outside gene matches: 13. The CDR3 region is CARPRTGGKRDIQYF. The CDR3 bases are TGTGCCAGGCCTAGGACAGGGGGGAAGAGGGACATTCAGTACTTC.

This clone was picked up a small number of times. The chain couples TRBV18 to TRBJ1-2, with D tentatively TRBD1 (5 bases). Trimming took off 4 bases at V and 5 bases at J, with 11 bases between the two ends. CDR1 and CDR2 (germline): KGHSH, LQKENI. This CDR3 has 13 residues. The CDR3 DNA reads TGTGCCAGCTCACGCGACAGTAAATATGGCTACACCTTC. Protein product: CASSRDSKYGYTF.

V gene TRBV20-1 combines with J gene TRBJ1-2, with no clear D. The V gene's germline CDR1 is DFQATT and CDR2 SNEGSKA (reference sequence). The ends were cut back, 1 base at V and 8 bases at J, with 8 bases in the middle. The CDR3 spans 11 residues. As DNA, the CDR3 is TGCAGTGCTAGAGTACTACAAGGCTACACCTTC. Translating it yields CSARVLQGYTF.

This clone was counted between two and nine times. This rearrangement joins TRBV29-1 to TRBJ2-3; TRBD1 aligns across 8 bases. The V and J ends lost 6 bases and 0 bases, in that order; junction bases with no gene match: 11. CDR1 and CDR2 from the germline V gene are SQVTM and ANQGSEA. The CDR3 loop spans 16 amino acids. CDR3 amino acids: CSVMGSRDRSTDTQYF. CDR3 DNA: TGCAGCGTCATGGGCTCCCGGGACAGGAGCACAGATACGCAGTATTTT.

V gene TRBV7-3 combines with J gene TRBJ2-1; 7 positions agree with TRBD2. Germline V gene lookup returns CDR1 SGHTA and CDR2 FQGTGA. The CDR3 runs to 12 residues. J was trimmed by 12 bases and V by 3 bases; bases with no gene match: 5. CDR3 in amino acids: CASSFAGLGQFF. The CDR3 nucleotides read TGTGCCAGCAGCTTCGCCGGACTAGGGCAGTTCTTC.

This clone was found a few times. The rearrangement uses TRBV2 and TRBJ1-2, with a tentative D call TRBD1 (6 bases). The V gene's germline CDR1 is SNHLY and CDR2 FYNNEI. Trimming left V 0 bases short and J 8 bases short, with 13 bases between. This CDR3 is built from 14 residues. CDR3 DNA: TGTGCCAGCAGTGAAGCTCCCACAGGGAACGGCTACACCTTC. This gives the protein CASSEAPTGNGYTF.

The chain carries TRBV6-6 and TRBJ1-2, with D possibly TRBD1 on 6 matching bases. V shed 1 base and J shed 6 bases, with 15 bases lying between them. CDR1 and CDR2 from the germline V gene are MNHNY and SVGAGI (reference sequence). The CDR3 is 15 amino acids. The CDR3 DNA follows: TGTGCCAGCAGTTACTTGGGGGCAGGAGTGGATGGCTACACCTTC. Its protein product is CASSYLGAGVDGYTF.

With respect to this clone: Additional DNA sequences in this sample encode the identical CDR3. The chain joins TRBV30 to TRBJ2-5, with 7 bases fitting TRBD2. The CDR3 has 13 residues. Germline lookup yields CDR1 GTSNPN and CDR2 SVGIG (reference sequence). J lost 3 bases, V lost 1 base, and 2 bases had no gene match. The CDR3 coding sequence is TGTGCCTGGAGTGGCCTAGCGGAAGAGACCCAGTACTTC. This codes for CAWSGLAEETQYF.

This rearrangement joins TRBV7-2 to TRBJ1-1; 11 positions match TRBD1. V dropped 3 bases and J dropped 11; count of bases not matched to a gene: 5. CDR1 is SGHTA and CDR2 is FQGNSA in the germline V gene. This CDR3 is 13 amino acids long. For the CDR3, the DNA is TGTGCCAGCAGCTTCGGGACAGGGGGTCGTGCTTTCTTT. It yields the protein CASSFGTGGRAFF.

The CDR3 sequence: CASNPGHSGGDTQYF. As DNA, the CDR3 is TGCGCCAGCAACCCGGGCCATTCCGGGGGAGATACGCAGTATTTT. The gene calls are TRBV5-1 and TRBJ2-3, with D possibly being TRBD2 (6 bases). This CDR3 contains 15 residues. CDR1 SGHRS and CDR2 YFSETQ come from the germline V gene. V lost 6 bases and J 5 bases, leaving 19 bases between the germline ends. Looking up the rest from reference TRBV5-1 and TRBJ2-3 gives the full variable domain: KAGVTQTPRYLIKTRGQQVTLSCSPISGHRSVSWYQQTPGQGLQFLFEYFSETQRNKGNFPGRFSGRQFSNSRSEMNVSTLELGDSALYLCASNPGHSGGDTQYFGPGTRLTVL.

There are a few counts of this clone. The V and J genes are TRBV30 and TRBJ1-2, with a weak D call TRBD1 (6 bases). Deletions cut 1 base from V and 4 bases from J, with 13 bases between. The CDR3 runs 14 residues. Germline CDR1 is GTSNPN and CDR2 is SVGIG (reference sequence). Here the CDR3 reads CAWSDTGQTYGYTF. CDR3 bases: TGTGCCTGGAGTGATACCGGACAGACCTATGGCTACACCTTC.

This chain uses TRBV28 with TRBJ2-1; 7 bases match TRBD2. Trimming at V came to 5 bases and at J to 5 bases, leaving 9 bases not matched to a gene. This CDR3 has 15 amino acids. CDR1 and CDR2 (germline): MDHEN, SYDVKM. The CDR3 loop reads CASSPPSGGHNEQFF. CDR3 nucleotide sequence: TGTGCCAGCAGTCCCCCTAGCGGAGGACACAATGAGCAGTTCTTC. Drawing the rest from reference TRBV28 and TRBJ2-1, the complete variable domain is DVKVTQSSRYLVKRTGEKVFLECVQDMDHENMFWYRQDPGLGLRLIYFSYDVKMKEKGDIPEGYSVSREKKERFSLILESASTNQTSMYLCASSPPSGGHNEQFFGPGTRLTVL.

This clone has only a few counts. The chain joins TRBV7-6 to TRBJ2-1; 7 bases are shared with TRBD1. The CDR3 runs 14 residues. Trimming at V came to 5 bases and at J to 3 bases, leaving 4 bases not matched to a gene. In germline, CDR1 is SGHVS, CDR2 FNYEAQ. In nucleotides, the CDR3 is TGTGCCAGCAGCCGACAGGGAAACTACAATGAGCAGTTCTTC. Protein sequence: CASSRQGNYNEQFF.

This clone has just a few counts. The J gene is TRBJ2-1, the V gene TRBV7-3; D might be TRBD2 (5 bases). Germline assignment: CDR1 SGHTA and CDR2 FQGTGA. Trimming removed 0 bases from V and 10 bases from J, with 10 bases in between. The CDR3 contains 13 residues. The chain's CDR3 is CASSLTPPGEQFF. The CDR3 coding sequence is TGTGCCAGCAGCTTAACCCCGCCGGGGGAGCAGTTCTTC.

This clone was detected a few times. V is TRBV28 and J is TRBJ2-6; a possible D gene is TRBD1 (6 bases). The CDR3 has 16 residues. CDR1 and CDR2 (germline): MDHEN, SYDVKM. V was cut by 3 bases and J by 3 bases, with 12 bases left in between. As DNA, the CDR3 is TGTGCCAGCAGTTTTGGGGGCTTAAGTGGGGCCAACGTCCTGACTTTC. Translating gives CASSFGGLSGANVLTF.

This clone was picked up many times. The rearrangement uses TRBV10-3 and TRBJ2-3; maybe TRBD2 (6 bases). Germline values: CDR1 ENHRY, CDR2 SYGVKD. The CDR3 runs to 14 residues. V lost 6 bases, J lost 5 bases, and 15 bases lay in between. The CDR3 spells CAIRQFGGEDTQYF. The CDR3 DNA reads TGTGCCATCAGGCAATTTGGAGGGGAAGATACGCAGTATTTT.

The chain joins TRBV7-2 to TRBJ2-3; 13 nucleotides align to TRBD2. V trimming: 8 bases; J trimming: 1 base; junction bases outside the gene matches: 3. This CDR3 comprises 15 residues. Germline V gives CDR1 SGHTA, CDR2 FQGNSA. The CDR3 DNA follows: TGTGCCAGCGGACTAGCGGGAGTTGGCACAGATACGCAGTATTTT. Its protein product is CASGLAGVGTDTQYF.

There are a few counts of this clone. The V gene is TRBV5-6, the J gene TRBJ2-1; a possible D gene is TRBD1 (6 bases). The CDR3 is 15 amino acids. The V gene's germline CDR1 is SGHDT and CDR2 YYEEEE. Between the trimmed V and J ends, which lost 3 bases and 5 bases, there was a span of 15 bases. CDR3 sequence (DNA): TGTGCCAGCAGCTCTCAGACAGGCCGAGACAATGAGCAGTTCTTC. Its translation is CASSSQTGRDNEQFF.

This clone was seen only a few times. The chain links TRBV18 to TRBJ1-4; tentatively, D is TRBD1 (6 bases). Germline lookup yields CDR1 KGHSH and CDR2 LQKENI. V gave up 3 bases and J gave up 4 bases, with 9 bases separating them. This CDR3 has 14 amino acids. The CDR3 coding sequence is TGTGCCAGCTCACCGACAGGAGTTAATGAAAAACTGTTTTTT. Translating it yields CASSPTGVNEKLFF.

This clone was seen a handful of times. CDR3 DNA: TGTGCCAGCAGTCGGGACAGGAAAGAGACCCAGTACTTC. This encodes CASSRDRKETQYF. The chain is built from TRBV14 and TRBJ2-5; the match to TRBD1 covers 8 bases. The V gene end was trimmed by 6 bases and the J gene end by 3 bases; junction bases not matched to a gene: 3. Germline V gene sequence: CDR1 SGHDN, CDR2 FVKESK. The length of the CDR3 is 13 residues.

This clone was counted only a few times. The gene calls are TRBV7-2 and TRBJ2-1; no clear D gene. Trimming took 2 bases from V and 7 from J, leaving 12 bases between them. Per germline, CDR1 SGHTA and CDR2 FQGNSA. This CDR3 comprises 14 residues. As DNA, the CDR3 is TGTGCCAGCAGCTTACAGGATCTTCGGAATGAGCAGTTCTTC. Translation: CASSLQDLRNEQFF.

This clone has just a few counts. The V call is TRBV29-1, the J call TRBJ2-7, with 10 bases identical to TRBD1. Per the germline V gene, CDR1 is SQVTM and CDR2 is ANQGSEA. The CDR3 consists of 11 residues. Losses at the gene ends were 7 bases for V and 6 bases for J; bases not matched to a gene: 3. CDR3 protein: CSGGTGVEQYF. The CDR3 DNA sequence: TGCAGCGGTGGGACAGGGGTCGAGCAGTACTTC.